This TCR beta chain was recovered during a study of shared clonotypes between healthy human individuals. In the original analysis: With immunoSEQ giving junction-only sequences and no quality scores, filtering differed. TCRdb's copy holds only in-frame clones and misses some; the assay was immunoSEQ multiplex PCR. The V and J calls and the clone size are those of that table, but D and trimming were determined from the DNA. The sample lists about 480,000 clones, 79% occurring once. V was trimmed by 10 bases and J by 0 bases, leaving 10 bases between them. This CDR3 region has 12 residues. Study-level points and caveats: Only blood was sampled, and tissue TCR repertoires likely differ from blood ones.

With respect to this clone: No antigen is known for it.

The clonotype was recovered from a woman aged 40-49 years in good health. Some clones in this sample may be carry-over from other donors' samples. Sequences were obtained from PBMCs. This chain joins TRBV6-7 and TRBJ2-7; no firm D call. TRBV6-7 is an ORF; its function is uncertain. CDR3: CATEMISYEQYF. In DNA form, the CDR3 reads TGTGCCACCGAGATGATCTCCTACGAGCAGTACTTC.